Each of the 2 T cell receptor beta chains below was sequenced from the same sample in a study of blood T cells in healthy people across ages. PCR was performed a second time for roughly 7 to 12 cycles using a sample-barcoded 5' primer and a J-beta primer mix. Each CDR3 protein gets one entry after TCRdb re-called the 5' RACE reads with MiXCR. There are about 2 million distinct CDR3 sequences in the sample; around 50% occur only once, and roughly 2% lies in the top ten. Sample: blood. These receptors all come from a woman aged 40 to 49 in good health.

This clonotype was observed a single time. This chain links TRBV7-8 with TRBJ2-4; D unresolved. V lost 2 bases to trimming and J lost 0 bases, with 5 bases between them. The CDR3 covers 14 residues. Looked up from germline, CDR1 is SGHVS and CDR2 is FQNEAQ. CDR3 protein: CASSLQRAKNIQYF. The CDR3 region has the DNA TGTGCCAGCAGCTTACAGAGAGCCAAAAACATTCAGTACTTC.

As for this clonotype: A junction end diverges from the germline sequence, so it may reflect a read error. This sequence joins TRBV2 and TRBJ2-7; the D call may be TRBD1 or TRBD2 (5 bases each). The J call could be wrong; TRBJ2-5 is a better fit for the DNA end. This CDR3 is built from 15 residues. CDR1 SNHLY and CDR2 FYNNEI come from the germline V gene. The CDR3 protein is CTSKGMGTALGTQYF. The CDR3 DNA reads TGTACCAGCAAAGGGATGGGGACGGCCCTGGGGACCCAGTACTTC.